Each of the 28 T cell receptor beta chains below was sequenced from the same sample in a study of T cells in localized non-small cell lung cancer. Using immunoSEQ multiplex PCR, the repertoire was profiled, and TCRdb retains in-frame clones only, with some absent. The table lists approximately 65,000 clones, around 81% of them singletons. Sequencing was performed on PBMCs, taken before any cancer treatment. The receptors were sampled from a man aged 40-75 years with stage II lung adenocarcinoma.

In its sample, this clone was seen once. The chain employs TRBV7-9 and TRBJ1-1, with TRBD1 as a possible D gene (5 bases). This CDR3 is built from 14 residues. V lost 5 bases and J lost 5, with 15 bases in between. Germline V gene lookup returns CDR1 SEHNR and CDR2 FQNEAQ (reference sequence). The CDR3 loop reads CASSPGLPGTEAFF. Here the CDR3 DNA reads TGTGCCAGCAGCCCGGGACTCCCGGGGACTGAAGCTTTCTTT.

This sequence joins TRBV7-2 and TRBJ2-5; TRBD1 matches at 7 bases. The CDR3 contains 18 residues. In germline, CDR1 is SGHTA, CDR2 FQGNSA. Trimming removed 3 bases from V and 4 bases from J; junction bases left unmatched: 17. The CDR3, as DNA: TGTGCCAGCAGCTTCAACTCCCCCAAGGGGGCGCTGGGAGAGACCCAGTACTTC. Protein sequence: CASSFNSPKGALGETQYF.

The rearrangement links TRBV27 to TRBJ1-2; the match to TRBD1 covers 7 bases. The V and J ends lost 4 bases and 0 bases, in that order; junction bases with no gene match: 5. Germline V gene sequence: CDR1 MNHEY, CDR2 SMNVEV (reference sequence). The CDR3 sequence is 15 residues long. CDR3 amino acids: CASSYTGTANYGYTF. In DNA, the CDR3 is TGTGCCAGCAGTTATACCGGGACAGCTAACTATGGCTACACCTTC.

The rearrangement links TRBV7-2 to TRBJ2-7; TRBD1 aligns across 10 bases. J was trimmed by 3 bases and V by 3 bases; bases with no gene match: 2. Germline assignment: CDR1 SGHTA and CDR2 FQGNSA. The CDR3 runs to 14 residues. In DNA, the CDR3 is TGTGCCAGCAGCTTCGGGACAGGGGACTACGAGCAGTACTTC. It is translated as CASSFGTGDYEQYF.

In this sample, this clone turned up once. The genes are TRBV6-6 and TRBJ1-1; D is unresolved. Trimming pared 8 bases from V and 4 bases from J, leaving 5 bases between. The CDR3 consists of 10 residues. Germline CDR1 reads MNHNY; CDR2 reads SVGAGI (reference sequence). The CDR3 loop is CASSGTEAFF. For the CDR3, the DNA is TGTGCCAGCTCCGGCACTGAAGCTTTCTTT.

The chain's CDR3 is CSVAQGGNTEAFF. CDR3 coding DNA: TGCAGCGTTGCACAGGGTGGGAACACTGAAGCTTTCTTT. The chain is built from TRBV29-1 and TRBJ1-1; possibly TRBD1 for D (6 bases). Trimming removed 4 bases at V and 1 base at J, with 10 bases between. Germline CDR1 reads SQVTM; CDR2 reads ANQGSEA. CDR3 length: 13 amino acids.

The V call is TRBV7-2, the J call TRBJ1-2; TRBD1 matches at 9 bases. The CDR3 is 16 residues long. In germline, CDR1 is SGHTA, CDR2 FQGNSA. V dropped 2 bases and J dropped 0; count of bases not matched to a gene: 4. CDR3: CASSLPGQGANYGYTF. DNA of the CDR3: TGTGCCAGCAGCTTACCGGGACAGGGAGCTAACTATGGCTACACCTTC.

This sequence joins TRBV4-1 and TRBJ2-2; 15 positions match TRBD2. V was pared by 5 bases and J by 5 bases, with 9 bases of the junction left unmatched. CDR3 length equals 18 residues. Looked up from germline, CDR1 is MGHRA and CDR2 is YSYEKL. CDR3 protein: CASSFTGTSGRSTGELFF. DNA for the CDR3: TGCGCCAGCAGCTTCACCGGGACTAGCGGGAGGTCGACCGGGGAGCTGTTTTTT.

This rearrangement joins TRBV19 to TRBJ1-3; D is possibly TRBD1 (5 bases). From germline, CDR1 is LNHDA and CDR2 SQIVND (reference sequence). V was clipped by 7 bases and J by 8 bases, with 21 bases between them. This CDR3 spans 15 amino acids. Here the CDR3 DNA reads TGTGCCAGTACTCGGGGCACGGGAGATGCCGACACCATATATTTT. Amino acids: CASTRGTGDADTIYF.

The V and J genes are TRBV5-4 and TRBJ1-2; 8 nucleotides match TRBD1. CDR1 and CDR2 (germline): SGHNT, YYREEE (reference sequence). Trimming took 4 bases from V and 5 from J; bases not matched to a gene: 13. The CDR3 is 16 residues long. CDR3 coding DNA: TGTGCCAGCAGCGATCGGCGACAGGGGAGGGGATATGGCTACACCTTC. This translates into CASSDRRQGRGYGYTF.

The rearrangement joins TRBV18 to TRBJ2-1, with 8 bases that match TRBD1. The CDR3 has 13 residues. The V gene's germline CDR1 is KGHSH and CDR2 LQKENI. V trimming: 6 bases; J trimming: 7 bases; junction bases outside the gene matches: 5. In DNA, the CDR3 is TGTGCCAGCTCTTCGGACAGGGCAAATGAGCAGTTCTTC. This gives the protein CASSSDRANEQFF.

The chain is built from TRBV6-1 and TRBJ1-5; 12 positions match TRBD1. V shed 4 bases, J shed 7 bases, and the junction held 11 bases outside the gene matches. This CDR3 is built from 17 residues. Germline CDR1 and CDR2: MNHNS and SASEGT. CDR3 sequence (DNA): TGTGCCAGCAGTGGGGAGGGACAGGGGGCGAATGGACAGCCCCAGCATTTT. Translating it yields CASSGEGQGANGQPQHF.

The CDR3 loop reads CASSEKWAASSTDTQYF. The DNA for the CDR3 is TGTGCCAGCAGTGAAAAGTGGGCAGCCTCTAGCACAGATACGCAGTATTTT. The chain combines TRBV2 with TRBJ2-3, with unresolved D. Per germline, CDR1 SNHLY and CDR2 FYNNEI. This CDR3 is built from 17 residues. V gave up 2 bases and J gave up 0 bases, with 15 bases separating them.

The gene calls are TRBV5-1 and TRBJ1-2; the D is unclear. Trimming stripped 4 bases from V and 8 bases from J, with 15 bases between. This CDR3 contains 13 residues. Germline V gene lookup returns CDR1 SGHRS and CDR2 YFSETQ. CDR3 nucleotide sequence: TGCGCCAGCAGCGCTGTACCGGAACGGGGCTACACCTTC. Translation gives CASSAVPERGYTF.

The chain joins TRBV10-3 to TRBJ1-1, with D perhaps TRBD1 (5 bases). CDR3 length: 14 residues. V was cut by 3 bases and J by 1 base, with 9 bases left in between. The germline V gene encodes CDR1 ENHRY and CDR2 SYGVKD. The CDR3 spells CAISDRTPNTEAFF. The CDR3 DNA is TGTGCCATCAGTGATAGGACACCGAACACTGAAGCTTTCTTT.

V and J are TRBV2 and TRBJ2-1, with a tentative D call TRBD2 (5 bases). Trimming shortened V by 6 bases and J by 4 bases, and 10 bases separated the two germline ends. The CDR3 loop spans 13 amino acids. From germline, CDR1 is SNHLY and CDR2 FYNNEI. As DNA, the CDR3 is TGTGCCAGCAGCAGGACTGTATACAATGAGCAGTTCTTC. Translated: CASSRTVYNEQFF.

The rearrangement links TRBV6-5 to TRBJ1-4; 8 bases fit TRBD1. In germline, CDR1 is MNHEY, CDR2 SVGAGI. The CDR3 covers 13 residues. Trimming removed 7 bases from V and 8 bases from J; junction bases left unmatched: 6. CDR3 nucleotide sequence: TGTGCCAGCAAGGACAGGGTAGCGGAAAAACTGTTTTTT. This gives the protein CASKDRVAEKLFF.

The chain employs TRBV9 and TRBJ2-1; D may match TRBD1 or TRBD2 (7 bases each). The germline gives CDR1 SGDLS, CDR2 YYNGEE. Trimming left V 0 bases short and J 7 bases short, with 17 bases between. The CDR3 contains 16 residues. The CDR3 region has the DNA TGTGCCAGCAGCGTAGCTCCAGGGGGAGGGCCTAATGAGCAGTTCTTC. Amino acids: CASSVAPGGGPNEQFF.

V usage is TRBV6-6 and J usage is TRBJ1-1; D is unresolved. Trimming took 4 bases from V and 5 from J, leaving 17 bases between them. Germline CDR1 reads MNHNY; CDR2 reads SVGAGI (reference sequence). The CDR3 totals 15 residues. This CDR3 reads CASSSPASERTEAFF. The DNA for the CDR3 is TGTGCCAGCAGTTCCCCGGCCTCGGAGCGGACTGAAGCTTTCTTT.

This clone was observed a handful of times. V gene TRBV27 combines with J gene TRBJ1-5; the D gene is possibly TRBD1 (6 bases). The germline V gene has CDR1 MNHEY and CDR2 SMNVEV (reference sequence). This CDR3 is built from 15 residues. Trimming stripped 5 bases from V and 2 bases from J, with 13 bases between. The CDR3 nucleotides read TGTGCCAGCAGTCTCAGGGGACGGGGCAATCAGCCCCAGCATTTT. Amino acids: CASSLRGRGNQPQHF.

This chain connects TRBV7-3 to TRBJ2-2, with 12 bases aligning to TRBD2. CDR3 size: 17 residues. After removal of 4 bases from V and 5 bases from J, the junction contained 8 bases not matched to a gene. From germline, CDR1 is SGHTA and CDR2 FQGTGA. As DNA, the CDR3 is TGTGCCAGCAGCTCCTGGGATCTAGCGGGAGGGACCGGGGAGCTGTTTTTT. Protein sequence: CASSSWDLAGGTGELFF.

This sequence joins TRBV5-1 and TRBJ2-1, with unresolved D. This CDR3 region has 15 residues. The V end was cut by 0 bases, the J end by 0 bases, with 7 bases between. Germline CDR1 and CDR2: SGHRS and YFSETQ. Here the CDR3 DNA reads TGCGCCAGCAGCTTGGGTAGGGCCTCCTACAATGAGCAGTTCTTC. As protein: CASSLGRASYNEQFF.

This clone was seen just once. The chain has TRBV29-1 and TRBJ2-7; perhaps TRBD1 as D (6 bases). Trimming stripped 4 bases from V and 1 base from J, with 8 bases between. This CDR3 region has 12 residues. Germline V gene sequence: CDR1 SQVTM, CDR2 ANQGSEA. The CDR3 DNA is TGCAGCGTTGGAGGGGGATCCTACGAGCAGTACTTC. It specifies CSVGGGSYEQYF.

The J gene is TRBJ2-3, the V gene TRBV7-2; TRBD2 is a possible D gene (6 bases). The CDR3 runs to 15 residues. With 5 bases removed from V and 2 bases from J, the gap between germline ends came to 14 bases. Germline V gives CDR1 SGHTA, CDR2 FQGNSA. The CDR3 DNA follows: TGTGCCAGCAGCGTCCCGCGCGGGGCCACAGATACGCAGTATTTT. This gives the protein CASSVPRGATDTQYF.

The chain has TRBV5-1 and TRBJ2-3; 9 nucleotides agree with TRBD1. Germline values: CDR1 SGHRS, CDR2 YFSETQ. V was pared by 4 bases and J by 1 base, with 1 base of the junction left unmatched. The CDR3 sequence is 14 residues long. The CDR3: CASSRDRGTDTQYF. In DNA form, the CDR3 reads TGCGCCAGCAGCCGGGACAGGGGCACAGATACGCAGTATTTT.

This clone was seen a handful of times. The genes are TRBV11-2 and TRBJ1-3, with D perhaps TRBD1 (6 bases). Germline CDR1 reads SGHAT; CDR2 reads FQNNGV. V was clipped by 4 bases and J by 1 base, with 11 bases between them. This CDR3 has 15 amino acids. The CDR3 nucleotides read TGTGCCAGCAGCTCCCTACAGGGATCTGGAAACACCATATATTTT. It yields the protein CASSSLQGSGNTIYF.

This clone was seen just once. This chain joins TRBV30 and TRBJ1-3; D is undetermined. V shed 4 bases and J shed 4 bases, with 11 bases lying between them. Germline values: CDR1 GTSNPN, CDR2 SVGIG (reference sequence). The length of the CDR3 is 13 residues. CDR3 DNA: TGTGCCTGGATCCCGGGGTGGGGAAACACCATATATTTT. Translation: CAWIPGWGNTIYF.

The chain links TRBV5-4 to TRBJ1-4; unclear D gene. Germline-derived CDR1 and CDR2 are SGHNT and YYREEE (reference sequence). The CDR3 spans 15 residues. Trimming took off 4 bases at V and 0 bases at J, with 10 bases between the two ends. CDR3 in DNA: TGTGCCAGCAGCCCCTCCCGGTCAACTAATGAAAAACTGTTTTTT. Translated, it gives CASSPSRSTNEKLFF.